These T cell receptor beta chains were read from a single sample in a study of metastatic and nonmetastatic thyroid tumors. TCRdb used MiXCR to call clones anew from the PCR reads. The sample has 25,000 to 35,000 clones, 25% to 35% seen once. The sequenced material came from blood. Receptors originate from a female donor with papillary thyroid cancer or a benign thyroid nodule (not recorded which). Some clones in this sample may be carry-over from other donors' samples. Each CDR3 is given with its conserved first and last residue. D genes are given only for firm matches. Size is omitted from some rows. Given values are once, few, many or a class for expanded clones.

-,-,TRBJ2-1,TRBV11-1,TGTGCCAGCAGCCGCTTTGCAGGTCCCGATGAGCAGTTCTTC,CASSRFAGPDEQFF
-,TRBD2,TRBJ2-5,TRBV6-2/TRBV6-3,TGTGCCAGCAGTTACTCGAAGGGACTAGCGGGCCGCACCCGTCAAGAGACCCAGTACTTC,CASSYSKGLAGRTRQETQYF
-,TRBD1,TRBJ2-7,TRBV12-3/TRBV12-4,TGTGCCAGCAGTTTACGGACAGGGGGAGAGCAGTACTTC,CASSLRTGGEQYF
once,TRBD2,TRBJ2-3,TRBV7-6,TGTGCCAGCAGCCCCCAAGTTGTACTAGCGGGGGCTAGCACAGATACGCAGTATTTT,CASSPQVVLAGASTDTQYF
-,-,TRBJ1-6,TRBV7-3,TGTGCCAGCAGCTTAGAGGCAGGGCACAATTCACCCCTCCACTTT,CASSLEAGHNSPLHF
few,TRBD2,TRBJ2-7,TRBV6-1,TGTGCCAGCAACACTGGTACCGGGGGGAGCTCCTACGAGCAGTACTTC,CASNTGTGGSSYEQYF
few,-,TRBJ1-2,TRBV19,TGTGCCAGTAGTTCCGGACAGTTGCCGTATGGCTACACCTTC,CASSSGQLPYGYTF
-,TRBD2,TRBJ2-3,TRBV12-3/TRBV12-4,TGTGCCAGCAGTTCTCCTCCTAGCGGTTACACAGATACGCAGTATTTT,CASSSPPSGYTDTQYF
few,-,TRBJ1-5,TRBV28,TGTGCCAGCAGCCAAGTCCAGCCCCAGCATTTT,CASSQVQPQHF
-,-,TRBJ2-7,TRBV12-3/TRBV12-4,TGTGCCAGCACCTCCGCGTGGGCCGGAGGCCCGAACGAGCAGTACTTC,CASTSAWAGGPNEQYF
few,TRBD2,TRBJ2-7,TRBV12-3/TRBV12-4,TGTGCCAGCAGTTTTGATCGGGAGGACGAGCAGTACTTC,CASSFDREDEQYF
many,TRBD1,TRBJ1-3,TRBV12-3/TRBV12-4,TGTGCCAGCAGAGGGACAGCGAGAAACACCATATATTTT,CASRGTARNTIYF
few,-,TRBJ1-2,TRBV6-1,TGTGCCAGCAGTTTAACCCCCGAAGATGGCTACACCTTC,CASSLTPEDGYTF
many,-,TRBJ2-1,TRBV4-2,TGTGCCAGCAGCCAAGAGGGCGCCAGTGAGCAGTTCTTC,CASSQEGASEQFF
-,-,TRBJ2-3,TRBV7-9,TGTGCCAGCAGCTCACTAAGAGATACGCAGTATTTT,CASSSLRDTQYF